The 27 T cell receptor beta chains reported below all come from one sample, sequenced in a study of shared clonotypes between healthy human individuals. CD45RO-negative, CCR7-selected cells formed the naive CD8 fraction, which excluded terminally differentiated effector memory CD45RA+ cells. TCRdb keeps only in-frame clones here, not all; method: immunoSEQ multiplex PCR. Of 550,000 to 750,000 clones detected, nearly 97% appear once; the ten largest clones hold about 0.11%. The material sequenced was naive CD8+ T cells sorted from blood. The receptor set was obtained from a woman in her 30s in good health.

The chain couples TRBV19 to TRBJ2-7; 8 bases map to TRBD2. Germline V gives CDR1 LNHDA, CDR2 SQIVND (reference sequence). The V segment lost 8 bases and the J segment 4 bases; nucleotides outside the gene matches: 10. The CDR3 is 14 amino acids. The CDR3 bases are TGTGCCAGTCGAGCGGGAGTGGGTGGATACGAGCAGTACTTC. Protein sequence: CASRAGVGGYEQYF.

The chain joins TRBV27 to TRBJ1-1; TRBD1 matches 7 bases. With 5 bases clipped from V and 1 base from J, the junction kept 7 bases outside the gene matches. In germline, CDR1 is MNHEY, CDR2 SMNVEV (reference sequence). The CDR3 has 15 amino acids. CDR3 loop: CASSLRQGPNTEAFF. The CDR3 coding sequence is TGTGCCAGCAGTCTAAGACAGGGCCCGAACACTGAAGCTTTCTTT.

The J gene is TRBJ1-5, the V gene TRBV19, with D maybe TRBD1 (6 bases). Trimming took off 7 bases at V and 3 bases at J, with 10 bases between the two ends. CDR3 length equals 13 residues. Germline lookup yields CDR1 LNHDA and CDR2 SQIVND (reference sequence). The CDR3 coding sequence is TGTGCCAGTACCCGGGGGCCCAATCAGCCCCAGCATTTT. Translation gives CASTRGPNQPQHF.

The rearrangement joins TRBV7-8 to TRBJ2-7, with 11 positions matching TRBD1. Germline CDR1 SGHVS, CDR2 FQNEAQ. The trim removed 4 bases at V and 5 bases at J, leaving 4 bases unmatched. The CDR3 is 14 residues long. For the CDR3, the DNA is TGTGCCAGCAGCTCCTGGACAGGGGGCGACGAGCAGTACTTC. Encoded protein: CASSSWTGGDEQYF.

The rearrangement uses TRBV13 and TRBJ2-7; weak D call: TRBD2 (6 bases). The CDR3 is 14 residues long. Germline V CDR1 and CDR2: PRHDT, FYEKMQ (reference sequence). V lost 4 bases and J lost 4, with 14 bases in between. CDR3 coding DNA: TGTGCCAGCAGCTCGGCGGGATCCACATACGAGCAGTACTTC. Amino acids: CASSSAGSTYEQYF. The full variable domain, its missing parts supplied by reference TRBV13 and TRBJ2-7, is AAGVIQSPRHLIKEKRETATLKCYPIPRHDTVYWYQQGPGQDPQFLISFYEKMQSDKGSIPDRFSAQQFSDYHSELNMSSLELGDSALYFCASSSAGSTYEQYFGPGTRLTVT.

V is TRBV7-9 and J is TRBJ2-4; D remains ambiguous. The CDR3 contains 11 residues. V was trimmed by 3 bases and J by 5 bases, leaving 2 bases between them. Germline values: CDR1 SEHNR, CDR2 FQNEAQ (reference sequence). Here the CDR3 reads CASSLENIQYF. CDR3 DNA sequence: TGTGCCAGCAGCTTGGAAAACATTCAGTACTTC.

This clone was picked up one time. The gene calls are TRBV30 and TRBJ1-2, with D maybe TRBD1 (5 bases). Deletions cut 1 base from V and 3 bases from J, with 15 bases between. The CDR3 has 15 amino acids. Germline values: CDR1 GTSNPN, CDR2 SVGIG (reference sequence). The CDR3 spells CAWSGGRLADYGYTF. DNA for the CDR3: TGTGCCTGGAGTGGGGGGAGACTCGCAGACTATGGCTACACCTTC.

The V call is TRBV28, the J call TRBJ2-7; TRBD2 is a possible D gene (5 bases). CDR1 and CDR2 from the germline V gene are MDHEN and SYDVKM. The CDR3 length is 13 residues. V dropped 6 bases and J dropped 5 bases, with 14 bases sitting between them. The CDR3 DNA sequence: TGTGCCAGCAGATCCTGGGCGGGTGACGAGCAGTACTTC. Translation: CASRSWAGDEQYF.

The chain is built from TRBV16 and TRBJ1-2; 8 bases match TRBD1. Trimming cost V 0 bases and J 7 bases; bases outside gene matches: 7. Germline V gives CDR1 KGHSY, CDR2 FQNENV. The CDR3 is 15 residues long. The CDR3 loop reads CASSQSTGAAGGYTF. CDR3 coding DNA: TGTGCCAGCAGCCAATCGACAGGGGCCGCGGGTGGCTACACCTTC.

The chain joins TRBV15 to TRBJ2-3; 7 nucleotides align to TRBD1. Germline V gives CDR1 LNHNV, CDR2 YYDKDF (reference sequence). This CDR3 has 15 amino acids. V was pared by 3 bases and J by 1 base, with 4 bases of the junction left unmatched. The CDR3 loop is CATSSDREGTDTQYF. The CDR3 nucleotides are TGTGCCACCAGCAGCGACAGGGAAGGCACAGATACGCAGTATTTT.

The rearrangement links TRBV14 to TRBJ2-7; D might be TRBD2 (5 bases). The CDR3 extends over 13 amino acids. CDR1 SGHDN and CDR2 FVKESK come from the germline V gene. The V end was cut by 4 bases, the J end by 6 bases, with 13 bases between. Written as DNA, the CDR3 is TGTGCCAGCAGCCTCTCCCGGGGATCCGAGCAGTACTTC. It encodes CASSLSRGSEQYF. The whole variable domain, filled in from reference TRBV14 and TRBJ2-7, reads EAGVTQFPSHSVIEKGQTVTLRCDPISGHDNLYWYRRVMGKEIKFLLHFVKESKQDESGMPNNRFLAERTGGTYSTLKVQPAELEDSGVYFCASSLSRGSEQYFGPGTRLTVT.

The chain joins TRBV21-1 to TRBJ2-3; the table names TRBD1, a call not compared with the DNA. TRBV21-1 is classified as a pseudogene. This CDR3 has 16 residues. The CDR3: CASSKGSDSMLDTQYF. CDR3 nucleotide sequence: TGTGCCAGCAGCAAAGGTAGTGACAGTATGTTAGATACGCAGTATTTT.

This clone was recorded only once. V is TRBV15 and J is TRBJ1-5, with D maybe TRBD1 (6 bases). V gave up 0 bases and J gave up 1 base, with 13 bases separating them. CDR1 and CDR2 from the germline V gene are LNHNV and YYDKDF (reference sequence). The CDR3 is 17 residues long. CDR3 DNA sequence: TGTGCCACCAGCAGAGATTGGCAGGGGAACAGCAATCAGCCCCAGCATTTT. Translated, it gives CATSRDWQGNSNQPQHF. Filled out from reference TRBV15 and TRBJ1-5, the complete variable domain reads DAMVIQNPRYQVTQFGKPVTLSCSQTLNHNVMYWYQQKSSQAPKLLFHYYDKDFNNEADTPDNFQSRRPNTSFCFLDIRSPGLGDTAMYLCATSRDWQGNSNQPQHFGDGTRLSIL.

This clone was observed a single time. V usage is TRBV11-2 and J usage is TRBJ2-7, with D hard to call. Per germline, CDR1 SGHAT and CDR2 FQNNGV. V lost 4 bases and J lost 2, with 9 bases in between. The CDR3 contains 13 residues. This CDR3 is CASSSADPYEQYF. The CDR3, as DNA: TGTGCCAGCAGCTCGGCGGACCCCTACGAGCAGTACTTC. The entire variable domain, with the rest obtained from reference TRBV11-2 and TRBJ2-7, is as follows: EAGVAQSPRYKIIEKRQSVAFWCNPISGHATLYWYQQILGQGPKLLIQFQNNGVVDDSQLPKDRFSAERLKGVDSTLKIQPAKLEDSAVYLCASSSADPYEQYFGPGTRLTVT.

The chain couples TRBV10-3 to TRBJ2-4; D not resolved. V was clipped by 2 bases and J by 0 bases, with 11 bases between them. The CDR3 is made up of 16 amino acids. Germline V gives CDR1 ENHRY, CDR2 SYGVKD. CDR3 nucleotide sequence: TGTGCCATCAGTGAGCCGACGTCGTTAGCCAAAAACATTCAGTACTTC. It encodes CAISEPTSLAKNIQYF.

Concerning this clone: Other DNA sequences in the sample encode the same CDR3. V is TRBV19 and J is TRBJ1-5, with TRBD1 matching 7 bases. Germline V gives CDR1 LNHDA, CDR2 SQIVND (reference sequence). V dropped 3 bases and J dropped 4; count of bases not matched to a gene: 3. This CDR3 is built from 14 residues. The CDR3 loop reads CASSIGQANQPQHF. CDR3 sequence (DNA): TGTGCCAGTAGTATTGGACAGGCGAATCAGCCCCAGCATTTT.

This chain connects TRBV2 to TRBJ1-4; D might be TRBD1 (6 bases). V was clipped by 6 bases and J by 3 bases, with 17 bases between them. Germline lookup yields CDR1 SNHLY and CDR2 FYNNEI. The CDR3 covers 16 residues. The CDR3, as DNA: TGTGCCAGCAGGGGCGGTTGGGGGGCCTCTAATGAAAAACTGTTTTTT. It translates to CASRGGWGASNEKLFF.

This sequence joins TRBV27 and TRBJ2-7; 12 bases line up with TRBD2. The length of the CDR3 is 16 residues. After removal of 6 bases from V and 6 bases from J, the junction contained 12 bases not matched to a gene. CDR1 is MNHEY, CDR2 SMNVEV, per germline (reference sequence). Here the CDR3 reads CASSPNTGLAGSEQYF. The CDR3 DNA reads as TGTGCCAGCAGCCCAAATACGGGACTAGCGGGTAGCGAGCAGTACTTC.

The genes are TRBV13 and TRBJ2-7; 7 nucleotides agree with TRBD1. The V gene's germline CDR1 is PRHDT and CDR2 FYEKMQ (reference sequence). The trim removed 5 bases at V and 3 bases at J, leaving 4 bases unmatched. CDR3 length: 13 amino acids. The CDR3 protein is CASSPTGDYEQYF. The CDR3 nucleotides read TGTGCCAGCAGCCCTACAGGGGACTACGAGCAGTACTTC. Full variable domain (remainder filled in from reference TRBV13 and TRBJ2-7): AAGVIQSPRHLIKEKRETATLKCYPIPRHDTVYWYQQGPGQDPQFLISFYEKMQSDKGSIPDRFSAQQFSDYHSELNMSSLELGDSALYFCASSPTGDYEQYFGPGTRLTVT.

This clone has only one observation. The rearrangement joins TRBV9 to TRBJ2-2; D is unresolved. V lost 3 bases and J 0 bases, leaving 12 bases between the germline ends. Germline V gene lookup returns CDR1 SGDLS and CDR2 YYNGEE. This CDR3 contains 16 residues. The CDR3 DNA reads TGTGCCAGCAGCGGGCCGTCAAGAGCGAACACCGGGGAGCTGTTTTTT. Its translation is CASSGPSRANTGELFF.

The chain uses TRBV27 and TRBJ2-1; TRBD2 is a possible D gene (7 bases). CDR3 size: 11 residues. V was trimmed by 7 bases and J by 9 bases, leaving 10 bases between them. Germline V CDR1 and CDR2: MNHEY, SMNVEV (reference sequence). This CDR3 reads CASTGGSEQFF. CDR3 DNA sequence: TGTGCCAGCACGGGGGGCAGTGAGCAGTTCTTC.

The V call is TRBV19, the J call TRBJ2-5; D is ambiguous. V was pared by 4 bases and J by 1 base, with 10 bases between. Germline assignment: CDR1 LNHDA and CDR2 SQIVND (reference sequence). The CDR3 has 14 residues. The CDR3 here is CASSTPWGQETQYF. CDR3 DNA: TGTGCCAGTAGTACCCCGTGGGGCCAAGAGACCCAGTACTTC.

Comment on this clone: Other nucleotide sequences in the sample specify the same CDR3. V gene TRBV27 combines with J gene TRBJ1-1; D is ambiguous. This CDR3 spans 14 amino acids. V was pared by 2 bases and J by 0 bases, with 7 bases between. From germline, CDR1 is MNHEY and CDR2 SMNVEV (reference sequence). CDR3 sequence (DNA): TGTGCCAGCAGTTTAGGACGCATGAACACTGAAGCTTTCTTT. This gives the protein CASSLGRMNTEAFF.

Notes on this clone: The same CDR3 arises from other DNA sequences in this sample as well. The CDR3 spells CASSLGTAYEQYF. In nucleotides, the CDR3 is TGTGCCAGCAGCTTAGGGACAGCCTACGAGCAGTACTTC. The rearrangement joins TRBV11-2 to TRBJ2-7; perhaps TRBD1 as D (6 bases). Germline-derived CDR1 and CDR2 are SGHAT and FQNNGV. V lost 1 base and J lost 2, with 6 bases in between. This CDR3 is built from 13 residues.

V is TRBV2 and J is TRBJ1-2; D not resolved. Deletions cut 4 bases from V and 4 bases from J, with 7 bases between. CDR1 and CDR2 from the germline V gene are SNHLY and FYNNEI. This CDR3 is built from 12 residues. DNA for the CDR3: TGTGCCAGCAGTGGTGATACCTATGGCTACACCTTC. Its translation is CASSGDTYGYTF.

This clone was observed a single time. This chain uses TRBV13 with TRBJ2-7; D is uncertain. This CDR3 is built from 16 residues. CDR1 PRHDT and CDR2 FYEKMQ come from the germline V gene (reference sequence). Trimming removed 5 bases from V and 7 bases from J, with 24 bases in between. The CDR3 protein is CASSQLKNMGSREQYF. The CDR3 DNA reads TGTGCCAGCAGCCAGCTCAAAAACATGGGATCTCGTGAGCAGTACTTC.

The chain employs TRBV29-1 and TRBJ1-1; no firm D call. Germline CDR1 and CDR2: SQVTM and ANQGSEA. V lost 3 bases to trimming and J lost 0 bases, with 14 bases between them. The CDR3 contains 15 residues. CDR3 residues: CSVESGESMNTEAFF. Written as DNA, the CDR3 is TGCAGCGTTGAGTCCGGGGAGAGCATGAACACTGAAGCTTTCTTT.